The following is a TCR beta chain sequence with its context. The data belong to a study of cytomegalovirus exposure and HLA in healthy donors. Primers included in the PCR were 60 Vbeta and 13 Jbeta primers. The table came from immunoSEQ multiplex PCR; TCRdb's copy has only in-frame clones and leaves some out. The sample holds around 200,000 clones, around three quarters seen once. Sequencing was performed on PBMCs. The sequence was collected from a man aged 25-45 years in good health and CMV-seronegative.

The CDR3, as DNA: TGTGCCAGCAGCCAGCGGAGCTCCTACAATGAGCAGTTCTTC. Translation: CASSQRSSYNEQFF. The chain combines TRBV6-1 with TRBJ2-1, with a weak D call TRBD2 (5 bases). Germline V gene lookup returns CDR1 MNHNS and CDR2 SASEGT. This CDR3 has 14 residues. The V end was cut by 6 bases, the J end by 0 bases, with 9 bases between.